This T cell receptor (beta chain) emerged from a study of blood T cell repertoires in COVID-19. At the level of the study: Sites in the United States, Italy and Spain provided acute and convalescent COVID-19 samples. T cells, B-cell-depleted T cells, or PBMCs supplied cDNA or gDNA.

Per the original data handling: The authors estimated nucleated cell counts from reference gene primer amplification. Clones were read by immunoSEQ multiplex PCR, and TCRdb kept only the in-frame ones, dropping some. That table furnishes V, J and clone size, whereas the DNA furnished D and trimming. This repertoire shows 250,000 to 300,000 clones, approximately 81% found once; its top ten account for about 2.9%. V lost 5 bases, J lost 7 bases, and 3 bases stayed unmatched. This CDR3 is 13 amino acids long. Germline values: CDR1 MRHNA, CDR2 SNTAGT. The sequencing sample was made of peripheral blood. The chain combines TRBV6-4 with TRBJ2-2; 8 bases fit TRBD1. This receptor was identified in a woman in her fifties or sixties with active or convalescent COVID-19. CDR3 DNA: TGTGCCAGCAGTACGACAGGGGACGGGGAGCTGTTTTTT. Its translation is CASSTTGDGELFF.